These 29 T cell receptor beta chains came from one sample sequenced in a study of blood T cell repertoires in COVID-19. Assay used: immunoSEQ multiplex PCR; TCRdb lists only in-frame clones, some missing. The sample lists about 80,000 clones, about nine tenths occurring once. Sequencing was done on a sample of peripheral blood. These receptors originate from a man in his sixties or seventies with active or convalescent COVID-19.

This rearrangement joins TRBV29-1 to TRBJ1-2; 9 bases fit TRBD1. V lost 6 bases to trimming and J lost 7 bases; unmatched junction nucleotides: 9. The CDR3 runs 13 residues. The V gene's germline CDR1 is SQVTM and CDR2 ANQGSEA. The CDR3 protein is CSVVGQGTFGYTF. CDR3 sequence (DNA): TGCAGCGTCGTCGGACAGGGGACATTTGGCTACACCTTC.

This clone was counted a single time. The gene calls are TRBV18 and TRBJ1-4, with a tentative D call TRBD1 (5 bases). Trimming stripped 3 bases from V and 7 bases from J, with 9 bases between. Germline assignment: CDR1 KGHSH and CDR2 LQKENI. The CDR3 runs to 13 residues. The CDR3 DNA sequence: TGTGCCAGCTCACCTCGGGGGGGTGAAAAACTGTTTTTT. The encoded protein is CASSPRGGEKLFF.

This chain uses TRBV4-1 with TRBJ1-1; 8 bases agree with TRBD1. From germline, CDR1 is MGHRA and CDR2 YSYEKL. V trimming: 10 bases; J trimming: 1 base; junction bases outside the gene matches: 5. There are 13 residues in the CDR3. In DNA, the CDR3 is TGCGCCACCCAGGGGGCTGGGAACACTGAAGCTTTCTTT. It encodes CATQGAGNTEAFF.

The genes are TRBV14 and TRBJ1-1; TRBD1 matches at 7 bases. The CDR3 contains 17 residues. Germline assignment: CDR1 SGHDN and CDR2 FVKESK. With V trimmed by 0 bases and J by 0 bases, 7 bases remained unmatched. CDR3 nucleotide sequence: TGTGCCAGCAGCCAAGAACTGGGGACAGATATGAACACTGAAGCTTTCTTT. This encodes CASSQELGTDMNTEAFF.

The V call is TRBV30, the J call TRBJ1-5; TRBD1 might be the D (6 bases). The germline CDR1 and CDR2 sequences are GTSNPN and SVGIG (reference sequence). CDR3 length: 13 amino acids. The V and J ends lost 2 bases and 6 bases respectively, with 11 bases between them. The CDR3: CAWSLQGAQPQHF. CDR3 coding DNA: TGTGCCTGGAGTTTACAGGGCGCTCAGCCCCAGCATTTT.

The J gene is TRBJ1-1, the V gene TRBV24-1; 8 bases agree with TRBD1. The ends lost 2 bases at V and 4 bases at J; junction bases unmatched: 8. CDR1 and CDR2 (germline): KGHDR, SFDVKD. This CDR3 comprises 16 residues. CDR3 sequence (DNA): TGTGCCACCAGTGATTCCCGACAGGGGATAACCACTGAAGCTTTCTTT. Its protein product is CATSDSRQGITTEAFF.

This rearrangement joins TRBV19 to TRBJ2-6, with a weak D call TRBD1 (6 bases). Germline V gene lookup returns CDR1 LNHDA and CDR2 SQIVND (reference sequence). This CDR3 spans 16 amino acids. Trimming stripped 7 bases from V and 0 bases from J, with 13 bases between. The chain's CDR3 is CASTGTHISGANVLTF. The CDR3 DNA reads TGTGCCAGTACCGGGACACATATCTCTGGGGCCAACGTCCTGACTTTC.

The genes are TRBV5-1 and TRBJ1-1; D is unclear. CDR1 and CDR2 (germline): SGHRS, YFSETQ. Trimming shortened V by 0 bases and J by 10 bases, and 13 bases separated the two germline ends. This CDR3 region has 13 residues. CDR3 sequence reads: CASSLEGGPGAFF. In DNA form, the CDR3 reads TGCGCCAGCAGCTTGGAGGGCGGGCCGGGAGCTTTCTTT.

The chain joins TRBV9 to TRBJ1-2; TRBD1 agrees at 11 bases. The CDR3 covers 15 residues. Per germline, CDR1 SGDLS and CDR2 YYNGEE. V was pared by 3 bases and J by 8 bases, with 9 bases of the junction left unmatched. CDR3 loop: CASSAGQGARQGYTF. The DNA of the CDR3 is TGTGCCAGCAGCGCAGGACAGGGGGCACGTCAAGGCTACACCTTC.

The chain uses TRBV11-2 and TRBJ1-4, with TRBD1 as a possible D gene (5 bases). Germline CDR1 is SGHAT and CDR2 is FQNNGV. V was clipped by 2 bases and J by 8 bases, with 9 bases between them. This CDR3 has 13 amino acids. The chain's CDR3 is CASSLIRVEKLFF. CDR3 DNA: TGTGCCAGCAGCTTAATCAGGGTCGAAAAACTGTTTTTT.

The V gene is TRBV14, the J gene TRBJ1-5; D remains unclear. V lost 8 bases and J lost 1, with 3 bases in between. The CDR3 is 11 residues long. Germline CDR1 reads SGHDN; CDR2 reads FVKESK. The CDR3 region is CASGSNQPQHF. The CDR3 bases are TGTGCCAGCGGCAGCAATCAGCCCCAGCATTTT.

The V and J genes are TRBV6-6 and TRBJ2-7; TRBD1 aligns across 10 bases. The CDR3 totals 14 residues. With V trimmed by 2 bases and J by 3 bases, 1 base remained unmatched. Germline CDR1 is MNHNY and CDR2 is SVGAGI (reference sequence). The CDR3, as DNA: TGTGCCAGCAGTTACCGGACAGGGGGCTACGAGCAGTACTTC. It is translated as CASSYRTGGYEQYF.

The chain has TRBV5-1 and TRBJ1-4, with D perhaps matching TRBD1 (5 bases). The CDR3 consists of 14 residues. From germline, CDR1 is SGHRS and CDR2 YFSETQ. The germline V and J ends were trimmed by 3 bases and 8 bases, with 14 bases remaining between them. In nucleotides, the CDR3 is TGCGCCAGCAGCTCGTCCGGGACTGGGGAAAAACTGTTTTTT. It codes for CASSSSGTGEKLFF.

V is TRBV6-6 and J is TRBJ1-2; maybe TRBD1 (5 bases). Germline V gene sequence: CDR1 MNHNY, CDR2 SVGAGI (reference sequence). The CDR3 consists of 16 residues. V was shortened by 4 bases and J by 4 bases, with 19 bases between the two germline ends. The CDR3 loop is CASSSGKAEGLYGYTF. DNA of the CDR3: TGTGCCAGCAGTTCAGGGAAAGCCGAAGGGCTCTATGGCTACACCTTC.

The genes are TRBV20-1 and TRBJ2-3, with a weak D call TRBD2 (7 bases). Germline-derived CDR1 and CDR2 are DFQATT and SNEGSKA (reference sequence). Trimming stripped 5 bases from V and 4 bases from J, with 22 bases between. CDR3 length: 16 amino acids. CDR3 amino acids: CSAGGGGGAWADTQYF. CDR3 coding DNA: TGCAGTGCTGGTGGAGGGGGGGGCGCTTGGGCAGATACGCAGTATTTT.

The chain couples TRBV2 to TRBJ1-1, with D unclear. Trimming pared 6 bases from V and 6 bases from J, leaving 14 bases between. Germline lookup yields CDR1 SNHLY and CDR2 FYNNEI. CDR3 length equals 13 residues. The CDR3 bases are TGTGCCAGCAGCGCGGGGAGGAAGGCTGAAGCTTTCTTT. Its protein is CASSAGRKAEAFF.

Only one count was recorded for this clone. This rearrangement joins TRBV7-9 to TRBJ2-7; maybe TRBD1 (5 bases). There are 13 residues in the CDR3. CDR1 is SEHNR, CDR2 FQNEAQ, per germline (reference sequence). The V and J ends lost 7 bases and 2 bases respectively, with 12 bases between them. CDR3 sequence (DNA): TGTGCCAGCACCCAAGACAGTCCCTACGAGCAGTACTTC. Its protein is CASTQDSPYEQYF.

J is TRBJ2-6 and V is TRBV7-3; 7 nucleotides match TRBD1. In germline, CDR1 is SGHTA, CDR2 FQGTGA. The ends lost 1 base at V and 8 bases at J; junction bases unmatched: 2. The CDR3 has 14 residues. The CDR3 nucleotides are TGTGCCAGCAGCTTAATGGGACAGCCCAACGTCCTGACTTTC. It is translated as CASSLMGQPNVLTF.

The J gene is TRBJ1-1, the V gene TRBV19; maybe TRBD1 (5 bases). The germline gives CDR1 LNHDA, CDR2 SQIVND (reference sequence). The CDR3 is 12 amino acids. Trimming took 5 bases from V and 7 from J, leaving 11 bases between them. The CDR3 DNA sequence: TGTGCCAGTAGTGCGGGGGGGGTTGAAGCTTTCTTT. As protein: CASSAGGVEAFF.

V and J are TRBV9 and TRBJ2-1, with 9 bases fitting TRBD2. Germline-derived CDR1 and CDR2 are SGDLS and YYNGEE. Trimming at V came to 4 bases and at J to 3 bases, leaving 8 bases not matched to a gene. The CDR3 covers 16 residues. CDR3 in amino acids: CASSPSASGNYNEQFF. The CDR3 DNA reads as TGTGCCAGCAGCCCCTCCGCTAGCGGGAACTACAATGAGCAGTTCTTC. The whole variable domain, filled in from reference TRBV9 and TRBJ2-1, reads DSGVTQTPKHLITATGQRVTLRCSPRSGDLSVYWYQQSLDQGLQFLIQYYNGEERAKGNILERFSAQQFPDLHSELNLSSLELGDSALYFCASSPSASGNYNEQFFGPGTRLTVL.

This chain joins TRBV27 and TRBJ2-7; 7 nucleotides agree with TRBD2. CDR1 is MNHEY and CDR2 is SMNVEV in the germline V gene (reference sequence). The CDR3 has 14 residues. V lost 2 bases, J lost 2 bases, and 3 bases stayed unmatched. CDR3 loop: CASSLHGGTYEQYF. CDR3 DNA sequence: TGTGCCAGCAGTTTACACGGGGGGACCTACGAGCAGTACTTC.

This clone has just a few counts. The J gene is TRBJ2-7, the V gene TRBV7-6, with D possibly TRBD2 on 5 matching bases. Germline V gives CDR1 SGHVS, CDR2 FNYEAQ. This CDR3 comprises 14 residues. Trimming stripped 3 bases from V and 4 bases from J, with 13 bases between. CDR3: CASSFHGVGYEQYF. The CDR3 DNA reads as TGTGCCAGCAGCTTCCACGGGGTAGGGTACGAGCAGTACTTC.

The V call is TRBV4-2, the J call TRBJ2-5; D is possibly TRBD1 (7 bases). The CDR3 length is 16 residues. CDR1 LGHNA and CDR2 YNFKEQ come from the germline V gene. V was shortened by 3 bases and J by 1 base, with 15 bases between the two germline ends. CDR3 protein: CASSQGRQGGQETQYF. The CDR3 DNA reads as TGTGCCAGCAGCCAGGGTCGACAGGGAGGCCAAGAGACCCAGTACTTC.

V usage is TRBV2 and J usage is TRBJ1-5, with D uncertain. CDR3 length equals 17 residues. The germline V and J ends were trimmed by 5 bases and 1 base, with 18 bases remaining between them. CDR1 and CDR2 from the germline V gene are SNHLY and FYNNEI. CDR3 sequence (DNA): TGTGCCAGCAGTCTCCGGGGAGGGTTGCTGAGCAATCAGCCCCAGCATTTT. The encoded protein is CASSLRGGLLSNQPQHF.

The chain recombines TRBV15 with TRBJ2-1; 13 nucleotides agree with TRBD2. The CDR3 spans 14 residues. V shed 9 bases, J shed 8 bases, and the junction held 7 bases outside the gene matches. Germline V gene data show CDR1 as LNHNV and CDR2 as YYDKDF (reference sequence). CDR3 coding DNA: TGTGCCACGGGGGGACTAGCGGGGTTCGATGAGCAGTTCTTC. The encoded protein is CATGGLAGFDEQFF.

Note on this clone: One end of the junction is discordant with germline, which a read error may explain. This chain joins TRBV3-1 (or the pseudogene TRBV3-2) and TRBJ2-7, with D maybe TRBD2 (6 bases). Germline V gives CDR1 LGHDT, CDR2 YNNKEL (reference sequence). This CDR3 is built from 12 residues. CDR3 in amino acids: CASSQGGAVTFF. The CDR3 DNA reads TGTGCCAGCAGCCAAGGCGGGGCAGTGACTTTCTTC.

On this clone itself: The sample carries other DNA sequences with the same CDR3. The chain is built from TRBV5-1 and TRBJ1-6; 8 bases fit TRBD1. The CDR3 extends over 15 amino acids. V trimming: 0 bases; J trimming: 10 bases; junction bases outside the gene matches: 6. Germline V gene lookup returns CDR1 SGHRS and CDR2 YFSETQ. CDR3 protein: CASSLAGTGVSPLHF. The DNA of the CDR3 is TGCGCCAGCAGCTTGGCCGGGACAGGCGTCTCACCCCTCCACTTT.

The chain joins TRBV9 to TRBJ1-2; D gene unclear. In germline, CDR1 is SGDLS, CDR2 YYNGEE. V was pared by 3 bases and J by 2 bases, with 11 bases between. This CDR3 has 14 amino acids. The CDR3 DNA reads as TGTGCCAGCAGCGCCCGGACTGAGAACTATGGCTACACCTTC. Protein product: CASSARTENYGYTF.

The rearrangement links TRBV5-4 to TRBJ2-2; 10 bases are a match to TRBD1. CDR1 and CDR2 from the germline V gene are SGHNT and YYREEE (reference sequence). Trimming took 4 bases from V and 7 from J; bases not matched to a gene: 16. The CDR3 has 18 amino acids. The CDR3 coding sequence is TGTGCCAGCAGCCCGCCGACAGGGGGCCCCGCGCTGGGCGGGGAGCTGTTTTTT. This encodes CASSPPTGGPALGGELFF.